These T cell receptor beta chains were read from a single sample in a study of T cells after posttransplantation cyclophosphamide. Assay: immunoSEQ multiplex PCR; the TCRdb copy retains only in-frame clones and omits some. The repertoire holds some 9,700 clones, around 83% seen once, with roughly 14% in the top ten. The sequenced sample was PBMCs, obtained 1,700 to 2,000 days after a stem cell transplant with posttransplant cyclophosphamide. Source of these receptors: a female patient between 35 and 55 years old who received an allogeneic stem cell transplant from a related donor, was CMV-positive, and had no GVHD. The T cells may come from the graft donor. The CDR3 runs from the conserved cysteine through the conserved F or W. A D gene is named only where the DNA matches it firmly. Clone size, where shown, is once, few, many, or a class for clones that have expanded.

d_call: .; v_call: TRBV4-2; clone_size: .; j_call: TRBJ1-3; cdr3_nt: TGTGCCAGCAGCCCAGACGGGGGAGCTGGAAACACCATATATTTT; cdr3_aa: CASSPDGGAGNTIYF
d_call: .; v_call: TRBV9; clone_size: .; j_call: TRBJ2-2; cdr3_nt: TGTGCCAGCAGCGTCCTAGGGGGCACCGGGGAGCTGTTTTTT; cdr3_aa: CASSVLGGTGELFF
d_call: .; v_call: TRBV6-1; clone_size: .; j_call: TRBJ1-1; cdr3_nt: TGTGCCAGCAGTGAACGGCCAGGCGGGGGGAACACTGAAGCTTTCTTT; cdr3_aa: CASSERPGGGNTEAFF
d_call: .; v_call: TRBV27; clone_size: medium-sized; j_call: TRBJ2-7; cdr3_nt: TGTGCCAGCAGTCGGGACTCTTCCTACGAGCAGTACTTC; cdr3_aa: CASSRDSSYEQYF
d_call: .; v_call: TRBV25-1; clone_size: few; j_call: TRBJ2-7; cdr3_nt: TGTGCCAGCAGTGCGGACAGTTCCTACGAGCAGTACTTC; cdr3_aa: CASSADSSYEQYF
d_call: .; v_call: TRBV19; clone_size: medium-sized; j_call: TRBJ1-1; cdr3_nt: TGTGCCAGTAGTACCCCTAGTGAGAACACTGAAGCTTTCTTT; cdr3_aa: CASSTPSENTEAFF
d_call: TRBD1; v_call: TRBV5-1; clone_size: .; j_call: TRBJ2-1; cdr3_nt: TGCGCCAGCAGCACCGAGACAGGGGTGGGGTACAATGAGCAGTTCTTC; cdr3_aa: CASSTETGVGYNEQFF
d_call: .; v_call: TRBV15; clone_size: .; j_call: TRBJ1-3; cdr3_nt: TGTGCCACCAGCCAGGCAGGGGACGTGGGTGGAAACACCATATATTTT; cdr3_aa: CATSQAGDVGGNTIYF
d_call: TRBD1; v_call: TRBV5-1; clone_size: .; j_call: TRBJ2-7; cdr3_nt: TGCGCCAGCAGCTCGGGACAGGGACTCGAGCAGTACTTC; cdr3_aa: CASSSGQGLEQYF
d_call: TRBD1; v_call: TRBV27; clone_size: .; j_call: TRBJ1-2; cdr3_nt: TGTGCCAGCAGTCCCAGGGACAGCAACTATGGCTACACCTTC; cdr3_aa: CASSPRDSNYGYTF